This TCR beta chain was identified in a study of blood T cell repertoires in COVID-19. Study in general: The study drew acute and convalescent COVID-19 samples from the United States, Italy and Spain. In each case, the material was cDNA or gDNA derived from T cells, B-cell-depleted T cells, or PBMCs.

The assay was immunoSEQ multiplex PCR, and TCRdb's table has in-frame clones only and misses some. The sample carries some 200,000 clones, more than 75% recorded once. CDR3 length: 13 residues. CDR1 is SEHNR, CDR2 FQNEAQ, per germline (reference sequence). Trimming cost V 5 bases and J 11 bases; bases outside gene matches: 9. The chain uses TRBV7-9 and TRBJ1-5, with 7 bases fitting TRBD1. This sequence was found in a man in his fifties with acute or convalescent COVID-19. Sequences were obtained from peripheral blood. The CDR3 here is CASSEQGETAQHF. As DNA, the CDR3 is TGTGCCAGCAGCGAGCAGGGGGAAACGGCCCAGCATTTT.